This TCR beta chain derives from a study of OX40 agonist ivuxolimab in advanced cancers. Overall study context: Males comprised 82.7% of the group, whose mean age was 60 years (range roughly 20 to 85).

Broader study findings: Among the lowest levels of clonal expansion were found in partial responders at 0.1-3.0 mg/kg. Clonal expansion from baseline to week 6 occurred in both CD4+ and CD8+ T cells. On average, CD8+ T cells had more expanded clones than CD4+.

With respect to this clone: No antigen is known for it.

The assay was immunoSEQ multiplex PCR, and TCRdb's table has in-frame clones only and misses some. The sample has roughly 23,000 clones, nearly 85% seen once. The sample in question was CD4+ or CD8+ T cells sorted from blood, obtained in a trial of the OX40 agonist ivuxolimab. The TCR was taken from an adult with an advanced solid tumor such as melanoma, head and neck, liver or kidney cancer.

CDR3 amino acids: CASSYQGPSSGIQYF. CDR3 bases: TGTGCCAGCAGTTATCAGGGTCCCTCCTCGGGCATTCAGTACTTC. The chain joins TRBV6-5 to TRBJ2-4, with D possibly TRBD1 on 5 matching bases. V was cut by 3 bases and J by 9 bases, with 18 bases left in between. The CDR3 runs 15 residues. The germline CDR1 and CDR2 sequences are MNHEY and SVGAGI.